Each of the 7 T cell receptor beta chains below was sequenced from the same sample in a study of blood T cells in healthy people across ages. Then a second PCR, running about 6 to 12 cycles, was carried out with a sample-barcoded 5' primer and a J-beta primer mix. TCRdb passed the 5' RACE reads through MiXCR, listing each CDR3 protein once. The profile shows around 990,000 distinct CDR3 sequences, around 27% of them singletons. This sample also belongs to another study, concerning T cells of mothers and their children.

The sample comprised blood. These TCRs come from a girl aged 2-10 years in good health.

This clonotype was seen only a few times. This chain connects TRBV20-1 to TRBJ1-5; 7 bases map to TRBD1. The CDR3 sequence is 13 residues long. CDR1 and CDR2 (germline): DFQATT, SNEGSKA (reference sequence). Losses at the gene ends were 6 bases for V and 6 bases for J; bases not matched to a gene: 8. The CDR3 sequence is CSARSRGSQPQHF. The CDR3 DNA reads TGCAGTGCCAGGTCCAGGGGGAGTCAGCCCCAGCATTTT.

This chain uses TRBV12-3 or TRBV12-4 with TRBJ2-1, with a tentative D call TRBD2 (6 bases). The CDR3 runs 14 residues. Trimming shortened V by 7 bases and J by 7 bases, and 17 bases separated the two germline ends. CDR3 in DNA: TGTGCCAGCATCTTCGGAGGGGTAAAGAATGAGCAGTTCTTC. As protein: CASIFGGVKNEQFF.

This clonotype was seen more than once but under ten times. The chain employs TRBV29-1 and TRBJ2-7; 7 bases map to TRBD1. This CDR3 comprises 12 residues. CDR1 is SQVTM, CDR2 ANQGSEA, per germline. V was pared by 6 bases and J by 6 bases, with 8 bases of the junction left unmatched. This CDR3 is CSVVGGQSEQYF. CDR3 DNA: TGCAGCGTGGTAGGGGGCCAGAGCGAGCAGTACTTC.

This chain connects TRBV5-1 to TRBJ2-1; no reliable D call. The CDR3 runs 15 residues. From germline, CDR1 is SGHRS and CDR2 YFSETQ. The germline V and J ends were trimmed by 7 bases and 0 bases, with 14 bases remaining between them. CDR3 in amino acids: CASSTNPGSYNEQFF. CDR3 DNA: TGCGCCAGCTCGACCAACCCCGGCTCCTACAATGAGCAGTTCTTC. The whole variable domain, remainder taken from reference TRBV5-1 and TRBJ2-1, is KAGVTQTPRYLIKTRGQQVTLSCSPISGHRSVSWYQQTPGQGLQFLFEYFSETQRNKGNFPGRFSGRQFSNSRSEMNVSTLELGDSALYLCASSTNPGSYNEQFFGPGTRLTVL.

The chain employs TRBV27 and TRBJ2-1, with a tentative D call TRBD2 (5 bases). Germline lookup yields CDR1 MNHEY and CDR2 SMNVEV (reference sequence). Between the trimmed V and J ends, which lost 3 bases and 1 base, there was a span of 10 bases. This CDR3 has 15 residues. Written as DNA, the CDR3 is TGTGCCAGCAGTTTGAGTTGGAGGTCCTACAATGAGCAGTTCTTC. Amino acid sequence: CASSLSWRSYNEQFF.

CDR3 residues: CASSQDVRGARSGYGYTF. The DNA of the CDR3 is TGCGCCAGCAGCCAAGACGTTCGGGGGGCGCGTTCTGGCTATGGCTACACCTTC. The chain carries TRBV4-3 and TRBJ1-2; TRBD1 is a possible D gene (6 bases). The germline V gene encodes CDR1 LGHNA and CDR2 YSLEER. V shed 0 bases and J shed 4 bases, with 21 bases lying between them. The CDR3 consists of 18 residues.

The J gene is TRBJ2-5, the V gene TRBV20-1; 9 bases are shared with TRBD2. J gave up 3 bases and V 5 bases, and 4 bases lay outside the gene matches. CDR3 length equals 13 residues. The germline V gene encodes CDR1 DFQATT and CDR2 SNEGSKA (reference sequence). CDR3 nucleotides: TGCAGTGCTCATAGCGGGAGCGAAGAGACCCAGTACTTC. Protein product: CSAHSGSEETQYF.